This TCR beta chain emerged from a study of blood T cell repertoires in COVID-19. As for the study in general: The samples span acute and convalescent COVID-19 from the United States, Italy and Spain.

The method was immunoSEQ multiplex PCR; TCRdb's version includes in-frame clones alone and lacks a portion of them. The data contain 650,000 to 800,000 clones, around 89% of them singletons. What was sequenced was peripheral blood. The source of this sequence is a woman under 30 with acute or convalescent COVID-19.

CDR3 protein: CASSLQGPSEQYF. CDR3 nucleotides: TGTGCCAGCAGTTTACAGGGTCCATCCGAGCAGTACTTC. The chain combines TRBV27 with TRBJ2-7, with D perhaps TRBD1 (5 bases). This CDR3 region has 13 residues. Germline values: CDR1 MNHEY, CDR2 SMNVEV (reference sequence). Trimming removed 2 bases from V and 6 bases from J, with 11 bases in between.